These 25 T cell receptor beta chains originate from one sample sequenced in a study of technical replicates of blood from a handful of donors. TCRdb keeps only in-frame clones here, not all; method: immunoSEQ multiplex PCR. The table has tens of thousands of clones, around 90% seen once; the top ten hold roughly 0.33%. Sequencing was performed on T cells isolated from PBMCs. Receptor source: a human donor in good health.

This clone was seen a handful of times. This rearrangement joins TRBV10-3 to TRBJ1-1; possibly TRBD1 for D (5 bases). CDR1 and CDR2 (germline): ENHRY, SYGVKD. This CDR3 has 12 amino acids. V dropped 2 bases and J dropped 7 bases, with 8 bases sitting between them. In nucleotides, the CDR3 is TGTGCCATCAGTGAGCAGGGTCTTGAAGCTTTCTTT. Protein product: CAISEQGLEAFF.

The chain combines TRBV30 with TRBJ1-2, with D unclear. V was shortened by 4 bases and J by 4 bases, with 7 bases between the two germline ends. The CDR3 runs 11 residues. Germline CDR1 reads GTSNPN; CDR2 reads SVGIG (reference sequence). This CDR3 is CAWTLIYGYTF. The CDR3 DNA reads as TGTGCCTGGACCCTAATCTATGGCTACACCTTC.

V and J are TRBV6-1 and TRBJ2-1; TRBD2 is a possible D gene (6 bases). V lost 4 bases and J 2 bases, leaving 9 bases between the germline ends. This CDR3 comprises 14 residues. CDR1 is MNHNS and CDR2 is SASEGT in the germline V gene. The CDR3 nucleotides are TGTGCCAGCAGTGTCCTAGCGACCTACAATGAGCAGTTCTTC. The encoded protein is CASSVLATYNEQFF.

The J gene is TRBJ2-5, the V gene TRBV9; 9 bases line up with TRBD1. CDR3 length: 16 amino acids. With V trimmed by 2 bases and J by 4 bases, 9 bases remained unmatched. CDR1 SGDLS and CDR2 YYNGEE come from the germline V gene. DNA of the CDR3: TGTGCCAGCAGCGTGGAACAGGGGGCGCAGGGAGAGACCCAGTACTTC. This translates into CASSVEQGAQGETQYF. The full variable domain, with the rest looked up from reference TRBV9 and TRBJ2-5, is DSGVTQTPKHLITATGQRVTLRCSPRSGDLSVYWYQQSLDQGLQFLIQYYNGEERAKGNILERFSAQQFPDLHSELNLSSLELGDSALYFCASSVEQGAQGETQYFGPGTRLLVL.

The chain joins TRBV5-1 to TRBJ2-1; a possible D gene is TRBD2 (6 bases). The CDR3 runs 16 residues. The germline V gene has CDR1 SGHRS and CDR2 YFSETQ. Trimming removed 3 bases at V and 0 bases at J, with 13 bases between. The CDR3: CASSWGLSSSYNEQFF. The CDR3 nucleotides are TGCGCCAGCAGCTGGGGACTTTCAAGCTCCTACAATGAGCAGTTCTTC.

The rearrangement links TRBV27 to TRBJ2-5; 9 nucleotides line up with TRBD1. The CDR3 runs to 14 residues. Germline assignment: CDR1 MNHEY and CDR2 SMNVEV (reference sequence). With 5 bases clipped from V and 5 bases from J, the junction kept 6 bases outside the gene matches. For the CDR3, the DNA is TGTGCCAGCAGTACAGGGGGCGCGGGGGAGACCCAGTACTTC. Translation gives CASSTGGAGETQYF.

This chain uses TRBV11-2 with TRBJ2-5; D not resolved. Germline lookup yields CDR1 SGHAT and CDR2 FQNNGV. V lost 5 bases, J lost 5 bases, and 9 bases lay in between. The length of the CDR3 is 12 residues. The CDR3 DNA follows: TGTGCCAGCAGCCGTGACTCGGAGACCCAGTACTTC. Residues: CASSRDSETQYF.

V and J are TRBV7-2 and TRBJ2-1, with 9 nucleotides matching TRBD2. This CDR3 region has 16 residues. CDR1 is SGHTA, CDR2 FQGNSA, per germline. V trimming: 0 bases; J trimming: 6 bases; junction bases outside the gene matches: 6. CDR3 DNA sequence: TGTGCCAGCAGCTTAGCTGTACTAGCGGGTCGCAATGAGCAGTTCTTC. Its protein product is CASSLAVLAGRNEQFF. Based on the CDR3 plus reference TRBV7-2 and TRBJ2-1, the full variable domain is GAGVSQSPSNKVTEKGKDVELRCDPISGHTALYWYRQSLGQGLEFLIYFQGNSAPDKSGLPSDRFSAERTGGSVSTLTIQRTQQEDSAVYLCASSLAVLAGRNEQFFGPGTRLTVL.

The chain joins TRBV4-3 to TRBJ2-1, with D possibly matching TRBD1 (6 bases). The CDR3 loop spans 12 amino acids. Trimming stripped 1 base from V and 9 bases from J, with 7 bases between. Per germline, CDR1 LGHNA and CDR2 YSLEER. CDR3 residues: CASSQGQVEQFF. The CDR3 DNA sequence: TGCGCCAGCAGCCAAGGACAGGTTGAGCAGTTCTTC.

The chain combines TRBV7-6 with TRBJ1-3; no clear D. Trimming took 2 bases from V and 3 from J, leaving 11 bases between them. This CDR3 comprises 15 residues. In germline, CDR1 is SGHVS, CDR2 FNYEAQ. The CDR3 nucleotides read TGTGCCAGCAGCTTATCTGCAGATCGTGGAAACACCATATATTTT. It specifies CASSLSADRGNTIYF.

The chain is built from TRBV29-1 and TRBJ2-5; D is possibly TRBD2 (5 bases). Trimming took off 1 base at V and 5 bases at J, with 14 bases between the two ends. CDR1 SQVTM and CDR2 ANQGSEA come from the germline V gene. CDR3 length: 14 amino acids. The CDR3 DNA reads as TGCAGCGTTGAAGTGGACCTTCGAGGGGAGACCCAGTACTTC. Amino acids: CSVEVDLRGETQYF.

V and J are TRBV13 and TRBJ2-7; TRBD1 might be the D (5 bases). Between the trimmed V and J ends, which lost 5 bases and 2 bases, there was a span of 16 bases. The CDR3 loop spans 15 amino acids. CDR1 and CDR2 from the germline V gene are PRHDT and FYEKMQ (reference sequence). The CDR3 sequence is CASSPSQGTAYEQYF. CDR3 sequence (DNA): TGTGCCAGCAGCCCATCTCAGGGTACGGCCTACGAGCAGTACTTC.

The V call is TRBV2, the J call TRBJ1-3; 8 nucleotides align to TRBD1. Germline-derived CDR1 and CDR2 are SNHLY and FYNNEI. The CDR3 loop spans 16 amino acids. The trim removed 6 bases at V and 0 bases at J, leaving 7 bases unmatched. CDR3 sequence: CASRLTGASSGNTIYF. The CDR3 DNA reads as TGTGCCAGCAGGCTGACAGGGGCCTCCTCTGGAAACACCATATATTTT.

The chain links TRBV30 to TRBJ1-1; TRBD1 might be the D (5 bases). Germline CDR1 is GTSNPN and CDR2 is SVGIG (reference sequence). The V and J ends lost 1 base and 10 bases respectively, with 10 bases between them. The CDR3 runs 11 residues. CDR3 sequence (DNA): TGTGCCTGGAGTGGTGACAGTACAGCTTTCTTT. It encodes CAWSGDSTAFF.

This chain uses TRBV30 with TRBJ1-1; D possibly corresponds to TRBD1 (5 bases). The ends were cut back, 2 bases at V and 1 base at J, with 8 bases in the middle. The CDR3 extends over 13 amino acids. Germline V gene lookup returns CDR1 GTSNPN and CDR2 SVGIG (reference sequence). The CDR3 loop is CAWSPGGNTEAFF. The DNA for the CDR3 is TGTGCCTGGAGTCCGGGGGGGAACACTGAAGCTTTCTTT.

The rearrangement links TRBV25-1 to TRBJ2-2; D is ambiguous. Trimming removed 3 bases from V and 0 bases from J, with 8 bases in between. From germline, CDR1 is MGHDK and CDR2 SYGVNS. The CDR3 loop spans 15 amino acids. CDR3 protein: CASSEYAANTGELFF. The CDR3, as DNA: TGTGCCAGCAGTGAGTATGCAGCGAACACCGGGGAGCTGTTTTTT.

The CDR3, as DNA: TGTGCCTGGGGGGCGTTTGGCAATCAGCCCCAGCATTTT. Translating gives CAWGAFGNQPQHF. The chain uses TRBV30 and TRBJ1-5, with a tentative D call TRBD1 (5 bases). With 5 bases removed from V and 2 bases from J, the gap between germline ends came to 10 bases. The CDR3 runs to 13 residues. Germline V gene sequence: CDR1 GTSNPN, CDR2 SVGIG (reference sequence).

The rearrangement uses TRBV4-2 and TRBJ2-7, with 7 bases fitting TRBD1. The CDR3 extends over 14 amino acids. Germline V gene lookup returns CDR1 LGHNA and CDR2 YNFKEQ. With 4 bases clipped from V and 5 bases from J, the junction kept 8 bases outside the gene matches. The DNA for the CDR3 is TGTGCCAGCAGCCGGGCCCTGACAGGGAACGAGCAGTACTTC. It encodes CASSRALTGNEQYF.

This chain links TRBV11-2 with TRBJ2-7, with TRBD1 identical over 7 bases. Germline trimming cut 2 bases from V and 2 bases from J; bases unmatched to any gene: 0. The CDR3 length is 13 residues. In germline, CDR1 is SGHAT, CDR2 FQNNGV. CDR3 in amino acids: CASSLTGAYEQYF. CDR3 nucleotide sequence: TGTGCCAGCAGCTTAACAGGGGCCTACGAGCAGTACTTC.

The rearrangement links TRBV9 to TRBJ2-3, with 9 bases lining up with TRBD2. V shed 0 bases and J 6 bases; nucleotides not matched to a gene: 8. The CDR3 length is 16 residues. From germline, CDR1 is SGDLS and CDR2 YYNGEE. The CDR3 is CASSVGAGGPGDTQYF. CDR3 bases: TGTGCCAGCAGCGTAGGGGCGGGAGGGCCGGGTGATACGCAGTATTTT.

This rearrangement joins TRBV2 to TRBJ2-7, with 8 bases aligning to TRBD1. The CDR3 is 15 residues long. CDR1 is SNHLY and CDR2 is FYNNEI in the germline V gene. V was pared by 6 bases and J by 2 bases, with 9 bases of the junction left unmatched. CDR3 coding DNA: TGTGCCAGCAGCGCCCTCCGGGACAGGCCCTACGAGCAGTACTTC. It specifies CASSALRDRPYEQYF. Supplemented by reference TRBV2 and TRBJ2-7, the full variable domain reads EPEVTQTPSHQVTQMGQEVILRCVPISNHLYFYWYRQILGQKVEFLVSFYNNEISEKSEIFDDQFSVERPDGSNFTLKIRSTKLEDSAMYFCASSALRDRPYEQYFGPGTRLTVT.

The chain recombines TRBV18 with TRBJ2-2; 7 bases match TRBD1. Looked up from germline, CDR1 is KGHSH and CDR2 is LQKENI. The CDR3 consists of 16 residues. V was pared by 0 bases and J by 4 bases, with 5 bases of the junction left unmatched. The CDR3 spells CASSPPVQGSTGELFF. CDR3 DNA sequence: TGTGCCAGCTCACCACCGGTACAGGGGAGCACCGGGGAGCTGTTTTTT.

The chain recombines TRBV5-1 with TRBJ1-1, with TRBD1 matching over 7 bases. CDR3 length equals 17 residues. Germline trimming cut 4 bases from V and 0 bases from J; bases unmatched to any gene: 12. Germline V CDR1 and CDR2: SGHRS, YFSETQ. CDR3 bases: TGCGCCAGCAGCACCCCCGAGAGGACAGGAATGAACACTGAAGCTTTCTTT. Translated, it gives CASSTPERTGMNTEAFF.

The chain couples TRBV5-6 to TRBJ2-3; D not resolved. Germline CDR1 SGHDT, CDR2 YYEEEE. V gave up 0 bases and J gave up 2 bases, with 7 bases separating them. The CDR3 has 14 residues. The CDR3 DNA reads TGTGCCAGCAGCTTGGGGCGGAACACAGATACGCAGTATTTT. Its translation: CASSLGRNTDTQYF.

The gene calls are TRBV19 and TRBJ1-4; D gene unclear. The CDR3 length is 12 residues. Trimming shortened V by 6 bases and J by 7 bases, and 9 bases separated the two germline ends. CDR1 and CDR2 (germline): LNHDA, SQIVND (reference sequence). In DNA, the CDR3 is TGTGCCAGTAGGGATAGCCGTGAAAAACTGTTTTTT. Translated, it gives CASRDSREKLFF.